The source of this T cell receptor (beta chain) is a study of cytomegalovirus exposure and HLA in healthy donors. The length of the CDR3 is 13 residues. In germline, CDR1 is SNHLY, CDR2 FYNNEI. The assay was immunoSEQ multiplex PCR, and TCRdb's table has in-frame clones only and misses some. The data contain about 150,000 clones, roughly 87% of them singletons. The sequenced material came from PBMCs. The chain is built from TRBV2 and TRBJ2-7; 12 bases match TRBD2. The TCR originated in a woman aged 18-29 years in good health and CMV-seropositive. The CDR3 region is CASSYGLAGFDVV. The CDR3 DNA follows: TGTGCCAGCAGTTACGGACTAGCGGGGTTCGATGTTGTC.